The 10 T cell receptor beta chains presented below share a single source sample, sequenced in a study of blood T cell repertoires in COVID-19. Using immunoSEQ multiplex PCR, the repertoire was profiled, and TCRdb retains in-frame clones only, with some absent. The profile shows approximately 300,000 clones, 90% of them singletons. Sequencing was performed on peripheral blood. The receptors shown here come from a woman aged 40-49 years with COVID-19, enrolled during active disease.

The gene calls are TRBV27 and TRBJ1-5; tentatively, D is TRBD1 (6 bases). This CDR3 is 14 amino acids long. Deletions cut 3 bases from V and 3 bases from J, with 9 bases between. Germline V CDR1 and CDR2: MNHEY, SMNVEV (reference sequence). The CDR3 region is CASSFGGANQPQHF. As DNA, the CDR3 is TGTGCCAGCAGTTTTGGGGGCGCCAATCAGCCCCAGCATTTT.

V and J are TRBV18 and TRBJ2-7; 8 positions match TRBD1. CDR3 length equals 15 residues. Unmatched junction bases numbered 9, after V lost 5 bases and J lost 3 bases. From germline, CDR1 is KGHSH and CDR2 LQKENI. CDR3 bases: TGTGCCAGCTCAGGGGACAGGATAATAAGCTACGAGCAGTACTTC. This gives the protein CASSGDRIISYEQYF.

This clone was detected a few times. The chain uses TRBV25-1 and TRBJ2-5, with 9 bases that match TRBD1. From germline, CDR1 is MGHDK and CDR2 SYGVNS. The CDR3 has 14 amino acids. Losses at the gene ends were 8 bases for V and 4 bases for J; bases not matched to a gene: 8. CDR3 DNA: TGTGCCAGCCTTGAGGGACAGGGTCGAGAGACCCAGTACTTC. It is translated as CASLEGQGRETQYF.

The chain uses TRBV5-1 and TRBJ2-7, with TRBD1 matching over 10 bases. The germline V gene encodes CDR1 SGHRS and CDR2 YFSETQ. The trim removed 4 bases at V and 6 bases at J, leaving 10 bases unmatched. The CDR3 has 15 residues. In DNA form, the CDR3 reads TGCGCCAGCAGCCCGGGGACAGGGGTCGTTAGCGAGCAGTACTTC. Protein: CASSPGTGVVSEQYF.

This chain's CDR3 is CASSPPSSELYNEQFF. In DNA form, the CDR3 reads TGTGCCAGCAGCCCCCCTTCCTCGGAGCTATACAATGAGCAGTTCTTC. The gene calls are TRBV9 and TRBJ2-1, with D hard to call. V dropped 4 bases and J dropped 4 bases, with 18 bases sitting between them. The germline CDR1 and CDR2 sequences are SGDLS and YYNGEE. The CDR3 covers 16 residues.

The chain carries TRBV2 and TRBJ1-5, with 9 bases lining up with TRBD1. This CDR3 region has 17 residues. Looked up from germline, CDR1 is SNHLY and CDR2 is FYNNEI. V lost 9 bases and J lost 0; bases outside the gene matches: 12. The CDR3: CASNRGPFDYSNQPQHF. The CDR3 DNA reads as TGTGCCAGTAACAGGGGGCCCTTCGATTATAGCAATCAGCCCCAGCATTTT. Looking up the rest from reference TRBV2 and TRBJ1-5 gives the full variable domain: EPEVTQTPSHQVTQMGQEVILRCVPISNHLYFYWYRQILGQKVEFLVSFYNNEISEKSEIFDDQFSVERPDGSNFTLKIRSTKLEDSAMYFCASNRGPFDYSNQPQHFGDGTRLSIL.

This rearrangement joins TRBV4-1 to TRBJ1-4, with no clear D. Germline V gives CDR1 MGHRA, CDR2 YSYEKL. The CDR3 consists of 14 residues. Trimming removed 5 bases from V and 10 bases from J, with 17 bases in between. The CDR3 nucleotides read TGCGCCAGCAGCTCGGCAGACGGGAACGGAAAACTGTTTTTT. Its protein product is CASSSADGNGKLFF.

The chain has TRBV12-3 or TRBV12-4 and TRBJ1-2, with D uncertain. The V and J ends lost 4 bases and 8 bases respectively, with 8 bases between them. This CDR3 is built from 11 residues. In nucleotides, the CDR3 is TGTGCCAGCAGTTCCCTCAGGGGCTACACCTTC. Protein: CASSSLRGYTF.

J is TRBJ1-2 and V is TRBV7-9; 10 bases are shared with TRBD1. This CDR3 region has 16 residues. Germline V CDR1 and CDR2: SEHNR, FQNEAQ (reference sequence). V lost 4 bases and J lost 4; bases outside the gene matches: 9. CDR3 DNA sequence: TGTGCCAGCAGCTCGGACAGGGGGGTGACCTTCTATGGCTACACCTTC. It specifies CASSSDRGVTFYGYTF.

This sequence joins TRBV21-1 and TRBJ1-1. TRBV21-1 counts as a pseudogene. The CDR3 consists of 18 residues. CDR3 protein: CASSKELRLVFLGAEAFF. CDR3 coding DNA: TGTGCCAGCAGCAAAGAACTACGATTAGTTTTTCTCGGAGCTGAAGCTTTCTTT.